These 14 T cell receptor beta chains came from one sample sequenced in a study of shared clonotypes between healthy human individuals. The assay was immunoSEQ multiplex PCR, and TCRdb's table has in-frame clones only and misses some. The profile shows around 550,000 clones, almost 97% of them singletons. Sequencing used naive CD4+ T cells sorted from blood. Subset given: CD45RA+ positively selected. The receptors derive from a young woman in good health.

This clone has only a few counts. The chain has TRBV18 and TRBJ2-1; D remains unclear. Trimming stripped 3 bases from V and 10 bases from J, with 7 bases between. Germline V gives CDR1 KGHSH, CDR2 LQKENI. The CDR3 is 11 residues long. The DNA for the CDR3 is TGTGCCAGCTCACCGGCGGCCGAGCAGTTCTTC. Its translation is CASSPAAEQFF.

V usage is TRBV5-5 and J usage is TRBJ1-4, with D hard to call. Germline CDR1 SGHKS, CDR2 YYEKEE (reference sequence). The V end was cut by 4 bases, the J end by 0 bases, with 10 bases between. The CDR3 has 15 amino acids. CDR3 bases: TGTGCCAGCAGCCAAACTCGTGCAACTAATGAAAAACTGTTTTTT. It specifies CASSQTRATNEKLFF.

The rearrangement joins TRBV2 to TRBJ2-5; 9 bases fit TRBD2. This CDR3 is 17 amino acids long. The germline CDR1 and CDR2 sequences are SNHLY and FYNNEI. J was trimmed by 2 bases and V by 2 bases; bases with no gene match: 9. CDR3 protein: CASSETSGLKRQETQYF. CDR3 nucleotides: TGTGCCAGCAGTGAAACTAGCGGGCTGAAACGACAAGAGACCCAGTACTTC.

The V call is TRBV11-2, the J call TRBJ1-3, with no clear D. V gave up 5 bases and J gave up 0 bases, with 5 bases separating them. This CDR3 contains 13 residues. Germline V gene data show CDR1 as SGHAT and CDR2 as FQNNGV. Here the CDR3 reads CASSHLSGNTIYF. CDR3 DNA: TGTGCCAGCAGCCATCTCTCTGGAAACACCATATATTTT.

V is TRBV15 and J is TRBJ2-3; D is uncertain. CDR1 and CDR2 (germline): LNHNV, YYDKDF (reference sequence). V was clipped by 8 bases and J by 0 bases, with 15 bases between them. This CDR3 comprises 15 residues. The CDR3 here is CATRHRMKSTDTQYF. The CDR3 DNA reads TGTGCCACCCGGCATAGGATGAAGAGCACAGATACGCAGTATTTT.

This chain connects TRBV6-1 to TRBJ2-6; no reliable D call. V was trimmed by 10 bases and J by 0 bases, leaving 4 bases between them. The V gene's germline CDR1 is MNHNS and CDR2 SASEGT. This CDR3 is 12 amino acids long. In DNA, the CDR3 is TGTGCCACCAGCTCTGGGGCCAACGTCCTGACTTTC. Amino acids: CATSSGANVLTF.

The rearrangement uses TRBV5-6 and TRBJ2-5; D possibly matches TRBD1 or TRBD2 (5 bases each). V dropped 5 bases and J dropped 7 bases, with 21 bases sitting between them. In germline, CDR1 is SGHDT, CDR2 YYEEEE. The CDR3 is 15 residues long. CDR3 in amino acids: CASSRGPTAYGTQYF. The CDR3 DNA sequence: TGTGCCAGCAGTAGGGGACCGACGGCTTATGGGACCCAGTACTTC.

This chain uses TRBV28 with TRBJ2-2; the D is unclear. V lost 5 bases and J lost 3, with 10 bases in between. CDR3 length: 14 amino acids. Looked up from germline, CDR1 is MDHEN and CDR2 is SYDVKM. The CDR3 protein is CASSPGRDTGELFF. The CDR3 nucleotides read TGTGCCAGCAGTCCCGGCCGGGACACCGGGGAGCTGTTTTTT.

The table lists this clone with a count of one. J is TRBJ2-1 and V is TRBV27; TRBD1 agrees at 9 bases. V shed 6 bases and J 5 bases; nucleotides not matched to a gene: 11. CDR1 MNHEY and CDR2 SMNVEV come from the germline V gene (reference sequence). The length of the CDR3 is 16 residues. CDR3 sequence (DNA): TGTGCCAGCAGAATGGGCCGGGACAGGGTCAACAATGAGCAGTTCTTC. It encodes CASRMGRDRVNNEQFF.

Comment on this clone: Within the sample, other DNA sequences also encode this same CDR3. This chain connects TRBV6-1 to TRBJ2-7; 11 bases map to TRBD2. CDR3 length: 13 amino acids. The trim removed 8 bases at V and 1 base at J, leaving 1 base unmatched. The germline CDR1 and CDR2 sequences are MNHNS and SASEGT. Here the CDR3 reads CASGTSGSYEQYF. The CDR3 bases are TGTGCCAGCGGGACTAGCGGTTCCTACGAGCAGTACTTC.

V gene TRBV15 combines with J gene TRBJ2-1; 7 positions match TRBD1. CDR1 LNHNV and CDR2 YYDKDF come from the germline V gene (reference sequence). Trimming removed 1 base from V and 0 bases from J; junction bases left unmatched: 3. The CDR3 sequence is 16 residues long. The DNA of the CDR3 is TGTGCCACCAGCAGAGTCTGGGACAGCTCCTACAATGAGCAGTTCTTC. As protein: CATSRVWDSSYNEQFF.

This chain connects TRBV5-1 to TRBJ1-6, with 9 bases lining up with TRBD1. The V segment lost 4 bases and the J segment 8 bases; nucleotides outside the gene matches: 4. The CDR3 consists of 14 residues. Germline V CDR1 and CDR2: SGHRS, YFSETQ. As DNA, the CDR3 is TGCGCCAGCAGCCCGGGACAGGGTGATTCACCCCTCCACTTT. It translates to CASSPGQGDSPLHF.

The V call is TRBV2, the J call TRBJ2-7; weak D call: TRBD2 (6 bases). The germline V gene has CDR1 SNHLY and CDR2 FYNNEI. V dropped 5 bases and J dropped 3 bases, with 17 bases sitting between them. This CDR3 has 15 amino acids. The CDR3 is CASSPGGLVVYEQYF. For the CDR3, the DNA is TGTGCCAGCAGTCCCGGGGGTCTTGTGGTCTACGAGCAGTACTTC.

DNA of the CDR3: TGTGCCAGCAGCGTAGAGTATAGCGGGAGGGCCCGATCTGGGGCCAACGTCCTGACTTTC. Its protein is CASSVEYSGRARSGANVLTF. V and J are TRBV9 and TRBJ2-6; 11 nucleotides line up with TRBD2. Germline assignment: CDR1 SGDLS and CDR2 YYNGEE. The CDR3 sequence is 20 residues long. Trimming cost V 0 bases and J 1 base; bases outside gene matches: 9.